This T cell receptor (beta chain) appears in the sequencing data of a study of control samples from healthy donors and cancer patients. Trimming took 1 base from V and 7 from J, leaving 2 bases between them. CDR3 length: 11 amino acids. CDR1 is LGHNT, CDR2 FRNRAP, per germline. Libraries were prepared by immunoSEQ multiplex PCR; TCRdb keeps only in-frame clonotypes and omits some of them. In the table there are 75,000 to 95,000 clones, roughly 90% of which are singletons. Sequenced material: blood. This clonotype originated in a woman aged 45-60 years in good health. This chain connects TRBV12-5 to TRBJ1-3; D is unclear. The CDR3 DNA reads TGTGCTAGTGGTTTGGGGAACACCATATATTTT. This sequence encodes CASGLGNTIYF.